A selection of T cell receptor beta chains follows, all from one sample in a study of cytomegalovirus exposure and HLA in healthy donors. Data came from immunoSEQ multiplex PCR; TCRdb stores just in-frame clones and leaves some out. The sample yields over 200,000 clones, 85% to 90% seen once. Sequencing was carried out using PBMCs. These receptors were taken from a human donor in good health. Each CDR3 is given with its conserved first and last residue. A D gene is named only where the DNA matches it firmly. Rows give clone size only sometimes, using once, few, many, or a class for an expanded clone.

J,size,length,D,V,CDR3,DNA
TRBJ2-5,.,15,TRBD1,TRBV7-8,CASSLTPGGRETQYF,TGTGCCAGCAGCTTAACCCCAGGGGGCCGAGAGACCCAGTACTTC
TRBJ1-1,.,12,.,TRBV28,CASGRGGTEAFF,TGTGCCAGCGGAAGGGGGGGGACTGAAGCTTTCTTT
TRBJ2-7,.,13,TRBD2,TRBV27,CASSTSGTYEQYF,TGTGCCAGCAGTACTAGCGGAACCTACGAGCAGTACTTC
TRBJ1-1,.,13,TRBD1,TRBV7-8,CASSLTGYTEAFF,TGTGCCAGCAGCTTGACAGGGTACACTGAAGCTTTCTTT
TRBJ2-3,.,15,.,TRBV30,CAWSSPSRGTDTQYF,TGTGCCTGGAGTTCCCCCTCGCGGGGCACAGATACGCAGTATTTT
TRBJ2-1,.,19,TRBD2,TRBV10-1,CASSEAGLAGEISYNEQFF,TGCGCCAGCAGTGAAGCTGGGCTAGCGGGAGAGATATCCTACAATGAGCAGTTCTTC
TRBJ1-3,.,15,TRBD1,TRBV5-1,CASSATGASGNTIYF,TGCGCCAGCAGCGCGACAGGGGCCTCTGGAAACACCATATATTTT
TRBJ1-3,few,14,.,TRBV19,CASSSAGDGNTIYF,TGTGCCAGTAGTTCCGCAGGGGATGGAAACACCATATATTTT
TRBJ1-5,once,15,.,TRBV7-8,CASSLVRVSNQPQHF,TGTGCCAGCAGCTTAGTGCGGGTGAGCAATCAGCCCCAGCATTTT
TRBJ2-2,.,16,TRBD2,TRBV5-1,CASSSGRYTNTGELFF,TGCGCCAGTTCTAGCGGGAGGTATACGAACACCGGGGAGCTGTTTTTT
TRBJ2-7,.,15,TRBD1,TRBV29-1,CSVEVRDRFTYEQYF,TGCAGCGTTGAAGTACGGGACAGGTTTACCTACGAGCAGTACTTC
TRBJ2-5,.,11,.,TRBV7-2,CASSQAEAQYF,TGTGCCAGCAGCCAAGCCGAGGCCCAGTACTTC